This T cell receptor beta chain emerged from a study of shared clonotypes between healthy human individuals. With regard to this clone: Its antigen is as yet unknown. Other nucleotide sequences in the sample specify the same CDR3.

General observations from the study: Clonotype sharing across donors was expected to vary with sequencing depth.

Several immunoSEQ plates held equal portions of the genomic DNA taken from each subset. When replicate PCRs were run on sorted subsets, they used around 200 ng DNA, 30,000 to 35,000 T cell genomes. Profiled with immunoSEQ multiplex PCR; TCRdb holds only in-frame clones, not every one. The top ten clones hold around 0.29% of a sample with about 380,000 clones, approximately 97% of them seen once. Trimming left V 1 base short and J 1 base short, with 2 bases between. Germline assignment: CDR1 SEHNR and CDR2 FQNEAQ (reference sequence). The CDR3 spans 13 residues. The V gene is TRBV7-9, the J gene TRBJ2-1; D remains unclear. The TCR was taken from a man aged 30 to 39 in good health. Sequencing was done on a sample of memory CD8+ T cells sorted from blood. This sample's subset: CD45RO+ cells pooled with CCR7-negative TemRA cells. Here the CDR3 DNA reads TGTGCCAGCAGCTTAGATTCCTACAATGAGCAGTTCTTC. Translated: CASSLDSYNEQFF.